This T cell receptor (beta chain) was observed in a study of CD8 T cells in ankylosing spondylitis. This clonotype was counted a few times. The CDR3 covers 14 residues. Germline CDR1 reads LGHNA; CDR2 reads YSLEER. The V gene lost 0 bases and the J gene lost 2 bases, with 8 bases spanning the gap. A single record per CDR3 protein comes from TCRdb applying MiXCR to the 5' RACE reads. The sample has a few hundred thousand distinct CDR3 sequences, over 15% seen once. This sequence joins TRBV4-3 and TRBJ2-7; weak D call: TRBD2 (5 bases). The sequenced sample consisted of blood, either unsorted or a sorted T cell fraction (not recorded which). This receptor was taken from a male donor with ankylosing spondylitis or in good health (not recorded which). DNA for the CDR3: TGCGCCAGCAGCCAAGACACGGGAACCTACGAGCAGTACTTC. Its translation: CASSQDTGTYEQYF.